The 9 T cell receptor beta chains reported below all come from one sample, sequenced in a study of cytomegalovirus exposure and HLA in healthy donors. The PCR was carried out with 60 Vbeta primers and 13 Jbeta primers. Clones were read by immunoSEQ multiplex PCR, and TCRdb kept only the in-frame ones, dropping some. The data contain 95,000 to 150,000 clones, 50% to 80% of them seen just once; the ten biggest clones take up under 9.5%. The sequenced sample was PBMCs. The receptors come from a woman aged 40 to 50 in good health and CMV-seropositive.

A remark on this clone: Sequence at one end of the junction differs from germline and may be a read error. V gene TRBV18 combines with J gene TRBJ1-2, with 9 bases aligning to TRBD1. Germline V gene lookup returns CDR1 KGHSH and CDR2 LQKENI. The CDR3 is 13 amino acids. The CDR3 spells CASTTGGDYGYPF. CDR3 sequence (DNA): TGTGCCAGCACGACAGGGGGTGACTATGGCTACCCCTTC.

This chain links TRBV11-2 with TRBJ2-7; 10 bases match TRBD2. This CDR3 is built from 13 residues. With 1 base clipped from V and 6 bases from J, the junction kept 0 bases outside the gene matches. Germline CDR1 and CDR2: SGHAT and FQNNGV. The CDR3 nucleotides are TGTGCCAGCAGCTTAGGGACTAGCGGCGAGCAGTACTTC. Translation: CASSLGTSGEQYF.

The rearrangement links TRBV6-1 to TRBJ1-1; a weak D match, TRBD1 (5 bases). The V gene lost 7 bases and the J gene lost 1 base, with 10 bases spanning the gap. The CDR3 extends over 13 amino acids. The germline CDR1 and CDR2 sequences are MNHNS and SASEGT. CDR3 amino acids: CASTWGGNTEAFF. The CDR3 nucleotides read TGTGCCAGCACCTGGGGGGGGAACACTGAAGCTTTCTTT.

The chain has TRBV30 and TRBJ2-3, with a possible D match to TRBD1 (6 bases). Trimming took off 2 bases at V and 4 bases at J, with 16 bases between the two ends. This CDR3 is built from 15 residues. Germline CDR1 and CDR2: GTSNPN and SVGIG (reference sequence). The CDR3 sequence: CAWSLRGLHADTQYF. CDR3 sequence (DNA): TGTGCCTGGAGTCTCAGGGGTCTTCACGCAGATACGCAGTATTTT.

The CDR3 region is CATSREGSGGGGETQYF. CDR3 DNA sequence: TGTGCCACCAGCAGAGAAGGGAGCGGGGGGGGAGGAGAGACCCAGTACTTC. The J gene is TRBJ2-5, the V gene TRBV15; TRBD2 aligns across 10 bases. The V gene's germline CDR1 is LNHNV and CDR2 YYDKDF (reference sequence). V shed 0 bases and J 4 bases; nucleotides not matched to a gene: 8. This CDR3 is built from 17 residues.

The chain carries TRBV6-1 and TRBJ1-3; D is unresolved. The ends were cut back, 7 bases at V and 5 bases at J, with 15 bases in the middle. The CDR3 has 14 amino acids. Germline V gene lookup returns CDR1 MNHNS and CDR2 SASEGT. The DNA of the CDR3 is TGTGCCAGCAATGAGCAGGAGGCAAGAAACACCATATATTTT. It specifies CASNEQEARNTIYF.

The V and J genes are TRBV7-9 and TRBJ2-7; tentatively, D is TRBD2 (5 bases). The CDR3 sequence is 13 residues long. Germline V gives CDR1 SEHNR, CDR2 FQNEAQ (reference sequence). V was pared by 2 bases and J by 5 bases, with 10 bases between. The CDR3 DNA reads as TGTGCCAGCAGCTTATCGGGATCCGACGAGCAGTACTTC. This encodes CASSLSGSDEQYF.

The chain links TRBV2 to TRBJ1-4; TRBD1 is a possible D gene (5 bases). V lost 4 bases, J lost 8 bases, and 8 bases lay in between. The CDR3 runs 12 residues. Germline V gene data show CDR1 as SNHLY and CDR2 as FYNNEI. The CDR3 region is CASSAGGEKLFF. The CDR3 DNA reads TGTGCCAGCAGTGCGGGGGGGGAAAAACTGTTTTTT.

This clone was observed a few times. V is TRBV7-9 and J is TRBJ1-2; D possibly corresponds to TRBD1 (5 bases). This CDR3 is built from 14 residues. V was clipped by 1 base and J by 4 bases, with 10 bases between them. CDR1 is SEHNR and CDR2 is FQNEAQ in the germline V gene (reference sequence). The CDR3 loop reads CASSLVGDFYGYTF. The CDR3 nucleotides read TGTGCCAGCAGCTTAGTGGGGGACTTCTATGGCTACACCTTC.